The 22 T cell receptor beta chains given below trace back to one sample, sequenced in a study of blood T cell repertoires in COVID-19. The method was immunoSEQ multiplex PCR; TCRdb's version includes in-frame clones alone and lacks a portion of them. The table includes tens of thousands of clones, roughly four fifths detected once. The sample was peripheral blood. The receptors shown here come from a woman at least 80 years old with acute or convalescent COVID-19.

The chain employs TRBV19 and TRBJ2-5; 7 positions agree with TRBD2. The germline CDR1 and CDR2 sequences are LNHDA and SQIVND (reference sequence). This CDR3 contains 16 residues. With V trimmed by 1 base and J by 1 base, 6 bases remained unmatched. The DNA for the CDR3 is TGTGCCAGTAGTATAGCCCGGGGCGGGGGCCAAGAGACCCAGTACTTC. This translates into CASSIARGGGQETQYF.

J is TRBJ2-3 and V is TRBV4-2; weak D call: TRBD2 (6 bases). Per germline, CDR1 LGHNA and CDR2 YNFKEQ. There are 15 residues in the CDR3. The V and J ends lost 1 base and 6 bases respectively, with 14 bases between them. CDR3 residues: CASSQATRPSDTQYF. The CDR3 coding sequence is TGTGCCAGCAGCCAAGCGACTAGGCCCTCCGATACGCAGTATTTT.

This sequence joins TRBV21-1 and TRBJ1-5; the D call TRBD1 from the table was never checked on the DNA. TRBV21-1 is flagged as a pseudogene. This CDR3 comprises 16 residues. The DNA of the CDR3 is TGTGCCAGCAGCAAATTGAGACAGGGGGATTCTCAGCCCCAGCATTTT. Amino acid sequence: CASSKLRQGDSQPQHF.

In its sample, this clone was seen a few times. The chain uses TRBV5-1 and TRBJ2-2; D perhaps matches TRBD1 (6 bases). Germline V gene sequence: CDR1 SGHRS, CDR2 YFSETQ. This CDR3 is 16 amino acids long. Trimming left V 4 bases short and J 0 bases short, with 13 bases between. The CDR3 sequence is CASSPRGHTNTGELFF. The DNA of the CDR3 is TGCGCCAGCAGCCCCCGGGGACATACGAACACCGGGGAGCTGTTTTTT.

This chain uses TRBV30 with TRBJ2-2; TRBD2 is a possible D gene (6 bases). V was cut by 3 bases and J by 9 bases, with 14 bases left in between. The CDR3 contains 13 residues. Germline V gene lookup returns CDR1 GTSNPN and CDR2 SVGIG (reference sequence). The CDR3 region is CAWSPGRSRELFF. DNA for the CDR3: TGTGCCTGGAGCCCGGGGAGGTCCCGGGAGCTGTTTTTT.

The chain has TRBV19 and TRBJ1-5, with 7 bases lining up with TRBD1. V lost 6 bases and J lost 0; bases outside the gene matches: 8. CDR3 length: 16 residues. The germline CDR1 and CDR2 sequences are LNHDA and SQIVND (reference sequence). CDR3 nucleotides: TGTGCCAGTAGCGAACGGGGACAGAGTAGCAATCAGCCCCAGCATTTT. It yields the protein CASSERGQSSNQPQHF.

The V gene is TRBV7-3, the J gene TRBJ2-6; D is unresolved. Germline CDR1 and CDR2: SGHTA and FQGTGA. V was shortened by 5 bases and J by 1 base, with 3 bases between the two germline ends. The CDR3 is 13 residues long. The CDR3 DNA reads TGTGCCAGCAGCCGTTCTGGGGCCAACGTCCTGACTTTC. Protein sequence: CASSRSGANVLTF. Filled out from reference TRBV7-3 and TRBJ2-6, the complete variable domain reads GAGVSQTPSNKVTEKGKYVELRCDPISGHTALYWYRQSLGQGPEFLIYFQGTGAADDSGLPNDRFFAVRPEGSVSTLKIQRTERGDSAVYLCASSRSGANVLTFGAGSRLTVL.

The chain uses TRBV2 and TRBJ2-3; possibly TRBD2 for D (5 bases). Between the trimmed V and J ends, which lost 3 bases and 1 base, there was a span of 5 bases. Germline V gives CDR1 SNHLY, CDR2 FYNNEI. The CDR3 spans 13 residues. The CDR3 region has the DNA TGTGCCAGCAGTGACGGGGGCACAGATACGCAGTATTTT. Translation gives CASSDGGTDTQYF.

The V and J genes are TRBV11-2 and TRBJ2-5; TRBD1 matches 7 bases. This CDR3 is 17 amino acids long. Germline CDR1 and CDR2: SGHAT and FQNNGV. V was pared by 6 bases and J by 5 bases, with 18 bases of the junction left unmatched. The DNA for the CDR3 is TGTGCCAGCAGAAGCTCCCGGACAGGCCGAATTAGGGAGACCCAGTACTTC. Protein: CASRSSRTGRIRETQYF. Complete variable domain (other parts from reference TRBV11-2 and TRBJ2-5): EAGVAQSPRYKIIEKRQSVAFWCNPISGHATLYWYQQILGQGPKLLIQFQNNGVVDDSQLPKDRFSAERLKGVDSTLKIQPAKLEDSAVYLCASRSSRTGRIRETQYFGPGTRLLVL.

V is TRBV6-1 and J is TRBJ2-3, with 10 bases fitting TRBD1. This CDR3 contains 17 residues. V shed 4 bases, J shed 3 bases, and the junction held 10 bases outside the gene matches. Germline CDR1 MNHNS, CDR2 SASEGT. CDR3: CASSGRYDRGLTDTQYF. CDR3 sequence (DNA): TGTGCCAGCAGTGGACGTTACGACAGGGGGCTGACAGATACGCAGTATTTT.

The CDR3 region is CVTRQGYGYTF. DNA for the CDR3: TGTGTGACGCGACAGGGCTATGGCTACACCTTC. The chain links TRBV27 to TRBJ1-2; 7 positions agree with TRBD1. This CDR3 is built from 11 residues. Per germline, CDR1 MNHEY and CDR2 SMNVEV (reference sequence).

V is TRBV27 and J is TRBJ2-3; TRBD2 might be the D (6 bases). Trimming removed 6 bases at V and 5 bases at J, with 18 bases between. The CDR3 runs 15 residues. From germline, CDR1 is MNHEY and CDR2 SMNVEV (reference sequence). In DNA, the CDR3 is TGTGCCAGCAGCCCGACTAGGAGGCGCGGAGATACGCAGTATTTT. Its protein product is CASSPTRRRGDTQYF.

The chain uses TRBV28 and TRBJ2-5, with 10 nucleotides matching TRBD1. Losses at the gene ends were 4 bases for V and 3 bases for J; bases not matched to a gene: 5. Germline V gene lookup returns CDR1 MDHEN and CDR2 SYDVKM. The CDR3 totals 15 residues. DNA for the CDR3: TGTGCCAGCAGTTCCCCCGGGACAGGGGAAGAGACCCAGTACTTC. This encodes CASSSPGTGEETQYF.

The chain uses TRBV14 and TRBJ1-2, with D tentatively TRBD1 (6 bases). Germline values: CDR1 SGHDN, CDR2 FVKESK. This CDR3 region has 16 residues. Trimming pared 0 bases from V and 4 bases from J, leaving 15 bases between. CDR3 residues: CASSQEIRTDIYGYTF. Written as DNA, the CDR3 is TGTGCCAGCAGCCAAGAAATCCGGACAGATATCTATGGCTACACCTTC.

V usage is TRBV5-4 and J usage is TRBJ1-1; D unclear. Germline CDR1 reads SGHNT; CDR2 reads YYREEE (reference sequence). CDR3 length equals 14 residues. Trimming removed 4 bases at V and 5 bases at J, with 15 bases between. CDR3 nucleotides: TGTGCCAGCAGCCCCTCGGGTACTCCGACTGAAGCTTTCTTT. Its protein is CASSPSGTPTEAFF. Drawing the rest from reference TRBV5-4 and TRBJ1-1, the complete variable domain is ETGVTQSPTHLIKTRGQQVTLRCSSQSGHNTVSWYQQALGQGPQFIFQYYREEENGRGNFPPRFSGLQFPNYSSELNVNALELDDSALYLCASSPSGTPTEAFFGQGTRLTVV.

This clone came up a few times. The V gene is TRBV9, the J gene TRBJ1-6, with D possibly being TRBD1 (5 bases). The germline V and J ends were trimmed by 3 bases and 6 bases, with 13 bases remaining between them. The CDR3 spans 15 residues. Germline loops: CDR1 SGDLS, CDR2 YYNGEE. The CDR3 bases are TGTGCCAGCAGCGAGGGGAGGAGTGGTAATTCACCCCTCCACTTT. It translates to CASSEGRSGNSPLHF.

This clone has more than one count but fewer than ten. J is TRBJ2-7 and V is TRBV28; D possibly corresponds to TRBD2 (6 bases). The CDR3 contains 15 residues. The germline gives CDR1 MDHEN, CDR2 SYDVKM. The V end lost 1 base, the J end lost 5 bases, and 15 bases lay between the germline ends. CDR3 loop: CASSLYRGAGHEQYF. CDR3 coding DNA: TGTGCCAGCAGTTTATATCGCGGGGCGGGCCACGAGCAGTACTTC.

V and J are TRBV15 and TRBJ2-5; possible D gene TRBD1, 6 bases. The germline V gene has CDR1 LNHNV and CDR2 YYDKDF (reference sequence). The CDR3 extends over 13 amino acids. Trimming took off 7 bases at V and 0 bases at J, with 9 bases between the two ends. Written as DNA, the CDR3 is TGTGCCACCACTCAGGGGTACCAAGAGACCCAGTACTTC. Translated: CATTQGYQETQYF.

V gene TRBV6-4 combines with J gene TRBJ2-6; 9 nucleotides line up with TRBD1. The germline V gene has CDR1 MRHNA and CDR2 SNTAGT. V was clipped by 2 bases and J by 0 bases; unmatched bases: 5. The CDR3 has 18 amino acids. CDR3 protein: CASSDGGTGSSGANVLTF. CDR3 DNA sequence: TGTGCCAGCAGTGACGGCGGGACAGGGAGCTCTGGGGCCAACGTCCTGACTTTC.

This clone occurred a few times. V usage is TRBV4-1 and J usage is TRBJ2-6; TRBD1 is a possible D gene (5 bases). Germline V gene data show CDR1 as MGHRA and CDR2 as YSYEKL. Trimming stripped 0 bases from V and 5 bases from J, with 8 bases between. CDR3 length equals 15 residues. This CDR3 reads CASSQEQGWANVLTF. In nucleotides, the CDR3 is TGCGCCAGCAGCCAAGAGCAGGGCTGGGCCAACGTCCTGACTTTC.

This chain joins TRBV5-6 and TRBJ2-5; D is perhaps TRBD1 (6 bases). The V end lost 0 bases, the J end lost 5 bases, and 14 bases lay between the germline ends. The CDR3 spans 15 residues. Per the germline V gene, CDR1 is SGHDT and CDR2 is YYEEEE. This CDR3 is CASSLDRDTTETQYF. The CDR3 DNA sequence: TGTGCCAGCAGCTTGGACAGGGATACTACGGAGACCCAGTACTTC.

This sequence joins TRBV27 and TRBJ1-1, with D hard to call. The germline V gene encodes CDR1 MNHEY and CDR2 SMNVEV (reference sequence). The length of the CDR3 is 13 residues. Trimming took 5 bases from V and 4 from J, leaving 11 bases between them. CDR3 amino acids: CASSTGWRTEAFF. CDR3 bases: TGTGCCAGCAGTACGGGTTGGCGCACTGAAGCTTTCTTT.